This T cell receptor beta chain was retrieved from a study of identifying expanded T cells in peripheral blood (dated 2019 in TCRdb). Regarding the complete study: Technical replicates were generated by sequencing separate aliquots of the same genomic DNA pool, and four replicates were compared pairwise. General findings and caveats noted by the study authors: The authors expected that over much longer intervals, such as months to years, biological variance in healthy repertoires might increase even further. Between technical replicates the binomial model flagged roughly 1.1 differentially abundant clones, whereas over roughly 2 weeks the binomial model flagged about 15 and over about four weeks 19 to 20. Across all healthy donors, variance in clone template counts between approximately 2-week samples was found to increase significantly with total template count. Across all healthy-donor time intervals, the beta-binomial model significantly cut both the number of clones called differentially abundant and the false-positive rate.

During the collection period, no immune events, such as infections, were documented for the healthy donors. To calibrate time-dependent variance in a beta-binomial model of T-cell clone differential abundance, blood repertoires from healthy donors were used as a training cohort. The training cohort included about ten healthy donors, of whom 3 were female and 7 were male. On average the donors were 43 years old, and their ages spanned roughly 25 to 65 years. Whole blood was collected from each healthy donor at three time points spaced 2 to 3 weeks apart and obtained from a commercial supplier. For immunosequencing, genomic DNA was extracted from whole blood that had not been sorted. TCRbeta CDR3 regions were profiled with the immunoSEQ Assay using bias-controlled multiplex PCR amplification of genomic DNA. The paper's data handling went like this. To quantify the absolute abundance of each unique TCRbeta CDR3 region, the sequences were collapsed and filtered. Differential abundance was tested with a binomial (Fisher-equivalent) model and with a beta-binomial model adding time-dependent variance fitted from healthy donors. Clones with fewer than 5 combined templates were excluded, and clones with Benjamini-Hochberg FDR below 0.01 were called differentially abundant. Beta-binomial variance was modeled as a function of total template count across the two samples using the form v = (b*log(k)+a)^2. As stored in TCRdb, this immuneACCESS dataset retains in-frame rearrangements with V and J assigned. A fraction of the clones does not appear; measured against another copy, unresolved V genes explain less than half of the discrepancy, and the remainder lacks a known reason. V, J and clone size are those of that table, while D and trimming were read from the DNA. Here the sample has around 56,000 clones; approximately 83% occur a single time. The top ten hold about 15% of the sample.

Notes on this clone: The target of this receptor is not known. Base-call qualities are not available, and no considerably larger clone is one nucleotide away.

The germline V gene yields SGHTA for CDR1 and FQGNSA for CDR2. At the junction V is shortened by 3 bases and J by 5 bases, with 11 bases in between. The CDR3 spans 14 residues, from the cysteine through the phenylalanine. Of all the DNA, just the CDR3 is kept, 42 bases in frame from base 1. The source of this sequence is a person between 18 and 75 years old in good health. The specimen was blood. The V and J genes are TRBV7-2 and TRBJ1-5; a weak D assignment points to TRBD1 (5 bases agree). The CDR3 amino acid sequence is: CASSLDQGDQPQHF. The DNA reads TGTGCCAGCAGCTTGGATCAGGGAGATCAGCCCCAGCATTTT.